This is a list of T cell receptor beta chains from one sample in a study of blood T cell repertoires in COVID-19. The protocol was immunoSEQ multiplex PCR, while the TCRdb copy is restricted to in-frame clones and leaves out a portion. Of around 35,000 clones listed, 81% are singletons. The sample taken for sequencing was peripheral blood. The receptors derive from a man aged 65 to 85 with COVID-19, enrolled during active disease. Each CDR3 is given with its conserved first and last residue. Each record gives: D gene, clone size, V gene, J gene, CDR3 DNA, CDR3 protein. D genes are given only for firm matches. Clone sizes are given selectively: once, few, many, or a class where the clone is expanded.

d_gene: TRBD1; abundance: few; v_gene: TRBV7-2; j_gene: TRBJ1-5; CDR3nt: TGTGCCAGCAGCTCTACAGGGGAGCAGCCCCAGCATTTT; CDR3aa: CASSSTGEQPQHF
d_gene: .; abundance: .; v_gene: TRBV10-3; j_gene: TRBJ2-7; CDR3nt: TGTGCCATCAGATCCCCCGGGGATAACGAGCAGTACTTC; CDR3aa: CAIRSPGDNEQYF
d_gene: .; abundance: few; v_gene: TRBV28; j_gene: TRBJ2-1; CDR3nt: TGTGCCAGCAGTTCCGAAAGTGGGCGCACCCCCCCCTGGGAGTGGTCCGGCAATGAGCAGTTCTTC; CDR3aa: CASSSESGRTPPWEWSGNEQFF
d_gene: .; abundance: .; v_gene: TRBV5-5; j_gene: TRBJ2-7; CDR3nt: TGTGCCAGCAGCTTGATTGAGGGCTACGAGCAGTACTTC; CDR3aa: CASSLIEGYEQYF
d_gene: .; abundance: .; v_gene: TRBV19; j_gene: TRBJ2-7; CDR3nt: TGTGCCAGTAGTATAAACACAGATTACGAGCAGTACTTC; CDR3aa: CASSINTDYEQYF
d_gene: TRBD1; abundance: .; v_gene: TRBV29-1; j_gene: TRBJ2-7; CDR3nt: TGCAGCGTCTCCGGGACAGATTATTACTCCTACGAGCAGTACTTC; CDR3aa: CSVSGTDYYSYEQYF
d_gene: .; abundance: .; v_gene: TRBV5-1; j_gene: TRBJ2-1; CDR3nt: TGCGCCAGCACCCCAGGGGACGGACCCTACAATGAGCAGTTCTTC; CDR3aa: CASTPGDGPYNEQFF
d_gene: .; abundance: .; v_gene: TRBV5-1; j_gene: TRBJ2-3; CDR3nt: TGCGCCAGCAGCTTGGCCACCGGGACTTTTCGCACAGATACGCAGTATTTT; CDR3aa: CASSLATGTFRTDTQYF
d_gene: .; abundance: .; v_gene: TRBV9; j_gene: TRBJ2-3; CDR3nt: TGTGCCAGCAGCGGGCAGGGGAGTTGGAGCACAGATACGCAGTATTTT; CDR3aa: CASSGQGSWSTDTQYF
d_gene: .; abundance: .; v_gene: TRBV28; j_gene: TRBJ1-4; CDR3nt: TGTGCCAGCAGTTCACAGATTGGAAAACTGTTTTTT; CDR3aa: CASSSQIGKLFF
d_gene: TRBD1; abundance: .; v_gene: TRBV24-1; j_gene: TRBJ1-1; CDR3nt: TGTGCCACCAGTGATCACAGGGGGCTCCGAAATGAAGCTTTCTTT; CDR3aa: CATSDHRGLRNEAFF
d_gene: .; abundance: once; v_gene: TRBV15; j_gene: TRBJ2-4; CDR3nt: TGTGCCACCAGCAGAATACAGAACCTAGCCAAAAACATTCAGTACTTC; CDR3aa: CATSRIQNLAKNIQYF
d_gene: .; abundance: .; v_gene: TRBV7-9; j_gene: TRBJ1-6; CDR3nt: TGTGCCAGCAGCTTAGTACCAGGGCTTAATTCACCCCTCCACTTT; CDR3aa: CASSLVPGLNSPLHF
d_gene: .; abundance: .; v_gene: TRBV28; j_gene: TRBJ1-2; CDR3nt: TGTGCCAGCAGTTTAGCTCAGCGTAACTATGGCTACACCTTC; CDR3aa: CASSLAQRNYGYTF
d_gene: .; abundance: .; v_gene: TRBV19; j_gene: TRBJ2-1; CDR3nt: TGTGCCAGTAGTCAGTCGGGGAGTTCCTACAATGAGCAGTTCTTC; CDR3aa: CASSQSGSSYNEQFF
d_gene: .; abundance: .; v_gene: TRBV4-3; j_gene: TRBJ2-2; CDR3nt: TGCGCCAGCAGTTTACAGGGTGACACCGGGGAGCTGTTTTTT; CDR3aa: CASSLQGDTGELFF
d_gene: .; abundance: .; v_gene: TRBV6-2/TRBV6-3; j_gene: TRBJ2-1; CDR3nt: TGTGCCAGCAGTTTTTCAACTAGCTATGAGCAGTTCTTC; CDR3aa: CASSFSTSYEQFF
d_gene: .; abundance: .; v_gene: TRBV11-2; j_gene: TRBJ2-7; CDR3nt: TGTGCCAGCAGCTTATATTCAACGGCCTACGAGCAGTACTTC; CDR3aa: CASSLYSTAYEQYF
d_gene: .; abundance: once; v_gene: TRBV4-2; j_gene: TRBJ1-2; CDR3nt: TGTGCCAGCAGCCAAGATCACGGGACACTGGAAGGCTACACCTTC; CDR3aa: CASSQDHGTLEGYTF
d_gene: .; abundance: few; v_gene: TRBV7-2; j_gene: TRBJ1-5; CDR3nt: TGTGCCAGCAACTTTGGCCTGCACAGCAATCAGCCCCAGCATTTT; CDR3aa: CASNFGLHSNQPQHF
d_gene: .; abundance: .; v_gene: TRBV28; j_gene: TRBJ1-6; CDR3nt: TGTGCCAGCAGTCCCCCGCGGGGCCTGAATTCACCCCTCCACTTT; CDR3aa: CASSPPRGLNSPLHF
d_gene: TRBD1; abundance: .; v_gene: TRBV5-8; j_gene: TRBJ2-1; CDR3nt: TGTGCCAGCAGCCGACAGGGTCTCAATGAGCAGTTCTTC; CDR3aa: CASSRQGLNEQFF
d_gene: .; abundance: once; v_gene: TRBV7-7; j_gene: TRBJ1-4; CDR3nt: TGTGCTAGCAGCCTCAGGGCCAGCACTAATGAAAAACTGTTTTTT; CDR3aa: CASSLRASTNEKLFF
d_gene: TRBD1; abundance: .; v_gene: TRBV28; j_gene: TRBJ1-5; CDR3nt: TGTGCCAGCAGTTTGGGGACAGGGGACGGCCAGCCCCAGCATTTT; CDR3aa: CASSLGTGDGQPQHF
d_gene: TRBD1; abundance: .; v_gene: TRBV29-1; j_gene: TRBJ2-7; CDR3nt: TGCAGCGTCCGGACAGGGACATTGGGCGAGCAGTACTTC; CDR3aa: CSVRTGTLGEQYF
d_gene: .; abundance: .; v_gene: TRBV14; j_gene: TRBJ2-3; CDR3nt: TGTGCCAGCAGCCGAACCGGTAAAAGCACAGATACGCAGTATTTT; CDR3aa: CASSRTGKSTDTQYF
d_gene: .; abundance: .; v_gene: TRBV28; j_gene: TRBJ2-7; CDR3nt: TGTGCCAGCAGACGCACGGCCTACGAGCAGTACTTC; CDR3aa: CASRRTAYEQYF
d_gene: TRBD2; abundance: few; v_gene: TRBV29-1; j_gene: TRBJ2-1; CDR3nt: TGCAGCGTTGAATTCTCTAGCGGGACATATGAGCAGTTCTTC; CDR3aa: CSVEFSSGTYEQFF
d_gene: .; abundance: .; v_gene: TRBV5-5; j_gene: TRBJ2-1; CDR3nt: TGTGCCAGCAGCTTGGGACAGTTTACCTACAATGAGCAGTTCTTC; CDR3aa: CASSLGQFTYNEQFF
d_gene: TRBD2; abundance: few; v_gene: TRBV20-1; j_gene: TRBJ2-7; CDR3nt: TGCAGTGCTAGTAGCGGGAGGCTCGACGAGCAGTACTTC; CDR3aa: CSASSGRLDEQYF
d_gene: .; abundance: .; v_gene: TRBV6-5; j_gene: TRBJ1-6; CDR3nt: TGTGCCAGCAGTTACACCTGGCAGGGAGGTTCACCCCTCCACTTT; CDR3aa: CASSYTWQGGSPLHF
d_gene: TRBD1; abundance: .; v_gene: TRBV28; j_gene: TRBJ2-7; CDR3nt: TGTGCCAGCAGCCCCGGACAGGGGGGGGAGCAGTACTTC; CDR3aa: CASSPGQGGEQYF
d_gene: .; abundance: .; v_gene: TRBV7-2; j_gene: TRBJ1-1; CDR3nt: TGTGCCAGCAGCTTAGTGGGCACAATGAACACTGAAGCTTTCTTT; CDR3aa: CASSLVGTMNTEAFF
d_gene: TRBD1; abundance: .; v_gene: TRBV9; j_gene: TRBJ2-2; CDR3nt: TGTGCCAGCAGCGGTGGTGCCGGGACAGGGTCAATCGGGGAGCTGTTTTTT; CDR3aa: CASSGGAGTGSIGELFF
d_gene: .; abundance: .; v_gene: TRBV5-1; j_gene: TRBJ2-7; CDR3nt: TGCGCCAGCAGCTCTGGGGGGGCCGAGCAGTACTTC; CDR3aa: CASSSGGAEQYF
d_gene: TRBD2; abundance: once; v_gene: TRBV9; j_gene: TRBJ2-3; CDR3nt: TGTGCCAGCAGCGAGTGGGGAGTAGCGGGAGTGGCAGATACGCAGTATTTT; CDR3aa: CASSEWGVAGVADTQYF
d_gene: TRBD1; abundance: .; v_gene: TRBV7-8; j_gene: TRBJ2-2; CDR3nt: TGTGCCAGCAGCCAGGGACAGGGTCTACGGGGGGAGCTGTTTTTT; CDR3aa: CASSQGQGLRGELFF
d_gene: .; abundance: .; v_gene: TRBV5-1; j_gene: TRBJ1-3; CDR3nt: TGCGCCAGCAGCCCGGCGGGGGGCGCTGGAAACACCATATATTTT; CDR3aa: CASSPAGGAGNTIYF
d_gene: .; abundance: .; v_gene: TRBV7-2; j_gene: TRBJ1-2; CDR3nt: TGTGCCAGCAGCACCCAACCCAGGACTGACGGCTACACCTTC; CDR3aa: CASSTQPRTDGYTF
d_gene: TRBD1; abundance: few; v_gene: TRBV28; j_gene: TRBJ1-1; CDR3nt: TGTGCCAGCAGTCGTCGGACAGGGCCGAACACTGAAGCTTTCTTT; CDR3aa: CASSRRTGPNTEAFF
d_gene: TRBD2; abundance: .; v_gene: TRBV28; j_gene: TRBJ2-3; CDR3nt: TGTGCCCACGGACTAGCGGGAGCCGGAGAAACAGATACGCAGTATTTT; CDR3aa: CAHGLAGAGETDTQYF
d_gene: TRBD1; abundance: .; v_gene: TRBV28; j_gene: TRBJ1-6; CDR3nt: TGTGCCAGCCGAAGGCGTCAGGGGGGCGGGTATAATTCACCCCTCCACTTT; CDR3aa: CASRRRQGGGYNSPLHF
d_gene: .; abundance: .; v_gene: TRBV4-3; j_gene: TRBJ2-7; CDR3nt: TGCGCCAGCAGCCAAGATTTTGGGGGCACTCACAGAACCTACGAGCAGTACTTC; CDR3aa: CASSQDFGGTHRTYEQYF
d_gene: TRBD1; abundance: .; v_gene: TRBV12-3/TRBV12-4; j_gene: TRBJ2-2; CDR3nt: TGTGCCGGGGACAGGGGCAACACCGGGGAGCTGTTTTTT; CDR3aa: CAGDRGNTGELFF
d_gene: .; abundance: .; v_gene: TRBV4-2; j_gene: TRBJ1-5; CDR3nt: TGTGCCAGCAGCCAAGTAGGAGATGGTATAAATCAGCCCCAGCATTTT; CDR3aa: CASSQVGDGINQPQHF